Listed here is a single T cell receptor beta chain. Its antigen is currently unknown. This CDR3 is built from 17 residues. Losses at the gene ends were 4 bases for V and 3 bases for J; bases not matched to a gene: 9. The data belong to a study of post-analysis software for immune sequencing data. Study information: Recorded subtypes: relapsing-remitting, secondary progressive, progressive-relapsing; some patients unannotated.

Study conclusions and caveats: Multiple sclerosis was associated with a significant reduction in normalized Chao1 diversity relative to controls. Five TRBV segments appeared more often in patients than in controls, and TRBV5-6, TRBV5-1 and TRBV20-1 were among these. Pronounced co-clustering by F measure was evident among identically batched samples.

Researchers reported that TCR beta cDNA libraries carried unique molecular identifiers. Out of 1 to 10 million T cells, 450,000 to 600,000 cDNA molecules were generated. Each CDR3 protein gets one entry after TCRdb re-called the PCR reads with MiXCR. The table lists fewer than 550,000 distinct CDR3 sequences, 34% of them singletons. This sequence originates from a girl younger than 18 with multiple sclerosis. The chain combines TRBV12-3 or TRBV12-4 with TRBJ2-3, with 11 nucleotides matching TRBD1. Sequenced: blood. CDR3 protein: CASSSGGTGGGTDTQYF. Here the CDR3 DNA reads TGTGCCAGCAGTTCCGGAGGGACAGGGGGTGGAACAGATACGCAGTATTTT.